The rows below give T cell receptor beta chains drawn from one sample of a study of cytomegalovirus exposure and HLA in healthy donors. Using immunoSEQ multiplex PCR, the repertoire was profiled, and TCRdb retains in-frame clones only, with some absent. The table includes roughly 140,000 clones, around 78% detected once. The sample was PBMCs. The receptors derive from a woman aged 18 to 35 in good health and CMV-seropositive. CDR3s include the opening cysteine and the closing phenylalanine or tryptophan. D genes are given only for firm matches. Clone size appears in some rows only: once, few, many, or a class for an expanded clone.

TRBD1 | 16 | once | TRBJ2-7 | TRBV5-6 | CASSLRTGTGGREQYF | TGTGCCAGCAGCTTGCGGACCGGGACAGGGGGCCGCGAGCAGTACTTC
NA | 14 | NA | TRBJ1-3 | TRBV18 | CASSPNGGENTIYF | TGTGCCAGCTCCCCTAACGGGGGAGAAAACACCATATATTTT
NA | 15 | NA | TRBJ2-2 | TRBV5-4 | CASSLWSTPTGELFF | TGTGCCAGCAGCTTGTGGAGTACCCCCACCGGGGAGCTGTTTTTT
TRBD2 | 15 | NA | TRBJ2-2 | TRBV19 | CASKTSGGPTGELFF | TGTGCCAGTAAAACTAGCGGGGGTCCTACCGGGGAGCTGTTTTTT
NA | 11 | NA | TRBJ2-3 | TRBV14 | CASSLSGTQYF | TGTGCCAGCAGCCTTAGTGGTACGCAGTATTTT
TRBD2 | 15 | NA | TRBJ2-1 | TRBV5-1 | CASSSRTSAADEQFF | TGCGCCAGCAGCTCGAGGACTAGCGCAGCGGATGAGCAGTTCTTC
TRBD1 | 15 | once | TRBJ2-7 | TRBV5-4 | CASSNRQGHFYEQYF | TGTGCCAGCAGCAACAGACAGGGCCATTTCTACGAGCAGTACTTC
TRBD1 | 14 | NA | TRBJ2-1 | TRBV5-4 | CASSVRQGADEQFF | TGTGCCAGCAGCGTTAGACAGGGGGCGGATGAGCAGTTCTTC
NA | 15 | NA | TRBJ2-3 | TRBV7-2 | CASSLQASGTDTQYF | TGTGCCAGCAGCTTACAGGCCTCCGGCACAGATACGCAGTATTTT
NA | 13 | few | TRBJ2-6 | TRBV7-9 | CASSSGGANVLTF | TGTGCCAGCAGCTCGGGGGGGGCCAACGTCCTGACTTTC
NA | 16 | NA | TRBJ2-6 | TRBV27 | CASSSTGPSGANVLTF | TGTGCCAGCAGTTCGACAGGTCCCTCTGGGGCCAACGTCCTGACTTTC
NA | 16 | NA | TRBJ1-3 | TRBV6-5 | CASSYLRPGEGNTIYF | TGTGCCAGCAGTTACTTAAGGCCCGGGGAGGGAAACACCATATATTTT
NA | 13 | few | TRBJ1-5 | TRBV30 | CAWNLGGNQPQHF | TGTGCCTGGAACTTAGGGGGCAATCAGCCCCAGCATTTT
NA | 12 | NA | TRBJ2-7 | TRBV5-6 | CASSSQGYEQYF | TGTGCCAGCAGCTCTCAGGGCTACGAGCAGTACTTC
NA | 17 | NA | TRBJ1-6 | TRBV25-1 | CASSGFGGRISNSPLHF | TGTGCCAGCAGTGGCTTCGGGGGGAGAATCAGTAATTCACCCCTCCACTTT
NA | 13 | NA | TRBJ2-7 | TRBV10-1 | CASSETGSYEQYF | TGCGCCAGCAGTGAAACAGGGTCCTACGAGCAGTACTTC
TRBD2 | 16 | NA | TRBJ2-3 | TRBV6-4 | CASSGSTSGGADTQYF | TGTGCCAGCAGCGGCTCGACTAGCGGGGGGGCTGATACGCAGTATTTT
NA | 14 | few | TRBJ2-1 | TRBV10-1 | CASSEGQSYNEQFF | TGCGCCAGCAGTGAGGGACAATCGTACAATGAGCAGTTCTTC
NA | 13 | NA | TRBJ2-5 | TRBV28 | CASSFPVQETQYF | TGTGCCAGCAGTTTTCCCGTCCAAGAGACCCAGTACTTC
NA | 15 | NA | TRBJ1-5 | TRBV19 | CASSPFGGSNQPQHF | TGTGCCAGTAGTCCATTCGGGGGGAGCAATCAGCCCCAGCATTTT
TRBD2 | 16 | NA | TRBJ2-1 | TRBV14 | CASSQPGLAVYNEQFF | TGTGCCAGCAGCCAGCCGGGACTAGCGGTATACAATGAGCAGTTCTTC
TRBD2 | 23 | NA | TRBJ2-6 | TRBV2 | CASSEALITGLAGATSGANVLTF | TGTGCCAGCAGCGAAGCACTGATCACGGGACTAGCGGGGGCCACCTCTGGGGCCAACGTCCTGACTTTC
TRBD1 | 14 | NA | TRBJ1-4 | TRBV5-4 | CASSLDRGNEKLFF | TGTGCCAGCAGCTTGGACAGGGGAAATGAAAAACTGTTTTTT
NA | 13 | NA | TRBJ2-1 | TRBV6-5 | CASTLGGGDEQFF | TGTGCCAGCACCCTAGGGGGGGGCGATGAGCAGTTCTTC
TRBD1 | 15 | NA | TRBJ2-5 | TRBV11-2 | CASSLGDRGKETQYF | TGTGCCAGCAGCCTCGGGGACAGGGGAAAAGAGACCCAGTACTTC
NA | 16 | NA | TRBJ2-7 | TRBV11-2 | CASSLVRGRGHYEQYF | TGTGCCAGCAGCTTAGTTCGGGGCAGGGGACACTACGAGCAGTACTTC
TRBD1 | 17 | NA | TRBJ2-2 | TRBV19 | CASSIIRGQGATGELFF | TGTGCCAGTAGTATAATCCGTGGACAGGGGGCAACCGGGGAGCTGTTTTTT
NA | 10 | NA | TRBJ2-7 | TRBV28 | CASSRGHLYF | TGTGCCAGCAGCAGGGGCCACCTTTACTTC
TRBD1 | 15 | NA | TRBJ2-2 | TRBV2 | CASNGQGRNTGELFF | TGTGCCAGCAATGGACAGGGGAGGAACACCGGGGAGCTGTTTTTT
TRBD2 | 14 | NA | TRBJ2-5 | TRBV11-2 | CASSLVGLAGTQYF | TGTGCCAGCAGCTTAGTGGGCCTAGCGGGGACCCAGTACTTC
NA | 18 | NA | TRBJ2-1 | TRBV21-1 | CASSKKTLGLAGGRLQFF | TGTGCCAGCAGCAAAAAAACCCTCGGACTAGCGGGGGGCCGGCTGCAGTTCTTC
NA | 13 | NA | TRBJ1-2 | TRBV19 | CASSISRNYGYTF | TGTGCCAGTAGTATCTCACGGAACTATGGCTACACCTTC
NA | 14 | NA | TRBJ2-2 | TRBV14 | CASSQLQGIGELFF | TGTGCCAGCAGCCAACTACAGGGCATCGGGGAGCTGTTTTTT
TRBD1 | 17 | NA | TRBJ2-2 | TRBV7-6 | CASSLSLDRAYTGELFF | TGTGCCAGCAGCCTTTCCCTCGACAGGGCGTACACCGGGGAGCTGTTTTTT
TRBD1 | 15 | NA | TRBJ2-5 | TRBV10-3 | CAISEPTGGTKTQYF | TGTGCCATCAGTGAGCCGACAGGGGGGACGAAGACCCAGTACTTC
TRBD1 | 17 | NA | TRBJ2-5 | TRBV18 | CASSHTQGARNKETQYF | TGTGCCAGCTCGCATACACAGGGGGCGCGAAATAAAGAGACCCAGTACTTC
NA | 13 | NA | TRBJ1-2 | TRBV29-1 | CSAGRQHGGGYTF | TGCAGCGCGGGACGGCAACACGGAGGGGGCTACACCTTC
NA | 16 | NA | TRBJ1-2 | TRBV7-9 | CASSLSDRLGLYGYTF | TGTGCCAGCAGCTTATCGGACAGATTGGGCCTCTATGGCTACACCTTC
NA | 14 | NA | TRBJ1-1 | TRBV6-5 | CASSFLGGALEAFF | TGTGCCAGCAGTTTCCTCGGGGGGGCGCTTGAAGCTTTCTTT
NA | 12 | NA | TRBJ2-3 | TRBV30 | CAWTSGTDTQYF | TGTGCCTGGACTAGCGGCACAGATACGCAGTATTTT
NA | 14 | NA | TRBJ2-3 | TRBV5-1 | CASSLLTSTDTQYF | TGCGCCAGCAGCTTGCTGACTAGCACAGATACGCAGTATTTT
NA | 15 | NA | TRBJ2-7 | TRBV6-5 | CASSYSRWGGGEQYF | TGTGCCAGCAGTTACTCTCGTTGGGGGGGCGGCGAGCAGTACTTC
NA | 15 | NA | TRBJ2-3 | TRBV5-1 | CASSLDLDYTDTQYF | TGCGCCAGCAGCTTGGACCTAGATTACACAGATACGCAGTATTTT
TRBD2 | 16 | NA | TRBJ2-3 | TRBV25-1 | CASMGSGRGSTDTQYF | TGTGCCAGCATGGGGTCAGGGAGGGGCAGCACAGATACGCAGTATTTT
NA | 15 | NA | TRBJ2-7 | TRBV9 | CASSVALQGPYEQYF | TGTGCCAGCAGCGTAGCTTTACAGGGTCCCTACGAGCAGTACTTC
TRBD1 | 16 | once | TRBJ2-7 | TRBV10-3 | CAISEPNRGHSYEQYF | TGTGCCATCAGTGAGCCGAACAGGGGACACTCCTACGAGCAGTACTTC
NA | 15 | NA | TRBJ2-1 | TRBV10-1 | CASSELTGVYNEQFF | TGCGCCAGCAGTGAATTAACGGGGGTCTACAATGAGCAGTTCTTC
TRBD1 | 14 | few | TRBJ2-5 | TRBV5-8 | CASSRDRGGETQYF | TGTGCCAGCAGCCGGGACAGGGGCGGAGAGACCCAGTACTTC
TRBD1 | 14 | NA | TRBJ1-1 | TRBV16 | CASSRDRWNTEAFF | TGTGCCAGCAGCCGGGACAGGTGGAACACTGAAGCTTTCTTT
NA | 11 | NA | TRBJ1-1 | TRBV29-1 | CSGGHYTEAFF | TGCAGCGGGGGACATTACACTGAAGCTTTCTTT
NA | 12 | once | TRBJ2-6 | TRBV2 | CASTEGANVLTF | TGTGCCAGCACAGAAGGGGCCAACGTCCTGACTTTC
TRBD1 | 14 | NA | TRBJ1-1 | TRBV5-1 | CASRKGQGNTEAFF | TGCGCCAGCAGGAAAGGACAGGGGAACACTGAAGCTTTCTTT